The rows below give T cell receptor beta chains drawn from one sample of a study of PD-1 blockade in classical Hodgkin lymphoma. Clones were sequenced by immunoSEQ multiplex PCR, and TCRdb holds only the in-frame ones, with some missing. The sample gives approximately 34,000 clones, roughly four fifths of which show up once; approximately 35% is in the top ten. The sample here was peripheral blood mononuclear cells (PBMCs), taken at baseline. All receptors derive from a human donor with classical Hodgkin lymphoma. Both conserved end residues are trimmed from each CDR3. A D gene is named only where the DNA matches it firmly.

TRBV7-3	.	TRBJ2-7	ASSYRTVSSYEQY
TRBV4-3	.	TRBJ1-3	ASSQETRPGGNTIY
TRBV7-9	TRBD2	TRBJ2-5	ASRFRGGAGETQY
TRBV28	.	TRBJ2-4	ASSSRDGLGETIQY
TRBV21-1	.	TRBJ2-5	ASSSGASGGPYQETQY
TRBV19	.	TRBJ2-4	ASSISGAGIMNIQY
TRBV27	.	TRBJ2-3	ASSLWGAGDTQY
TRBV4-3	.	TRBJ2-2	ASSQWNTGELF
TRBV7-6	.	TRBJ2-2	AIQGLDTGELF
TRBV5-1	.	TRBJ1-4	ASSLAGRSDEKLF
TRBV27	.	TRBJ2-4	ASSFAPGEVQY
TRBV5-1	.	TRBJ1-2	ASSLTGDGQNYGYT
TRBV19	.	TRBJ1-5	ASNLLQGFDQPQH
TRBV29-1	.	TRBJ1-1	SVALGQKNTEAF
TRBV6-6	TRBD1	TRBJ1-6	ASRPGGSYNSPLH
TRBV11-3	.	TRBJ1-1	ASSSGGQPQAF
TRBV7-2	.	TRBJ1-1	ASSLSEGAWAF
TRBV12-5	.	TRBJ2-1	ASGLVFGDINEQF
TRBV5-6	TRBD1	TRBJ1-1	ASSPATGGWTEAF
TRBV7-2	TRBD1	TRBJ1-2	ASSLPGQTYGYT
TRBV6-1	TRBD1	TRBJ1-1	ASSDVQGMTEAF
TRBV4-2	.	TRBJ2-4	ASSLDVTGLNIQY
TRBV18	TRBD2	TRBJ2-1	ASSQWASGNSYNEQF
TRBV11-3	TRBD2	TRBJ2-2	ASSLALNSGGAGELF
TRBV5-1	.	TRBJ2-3	ASRTGGPTDTQY
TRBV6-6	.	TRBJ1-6	ASSPMGDNSPLH
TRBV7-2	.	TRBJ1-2	ASSLDLWAEEGYT
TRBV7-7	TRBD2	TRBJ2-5	ASSRAGASGGTQY
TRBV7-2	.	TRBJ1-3	ASSLVGAPGNTIY
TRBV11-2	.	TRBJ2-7	ASSLYWDYEQY
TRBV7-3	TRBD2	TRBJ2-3	ASSSGLASTDTQY
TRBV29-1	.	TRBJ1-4	SVLSGVGNEKLF
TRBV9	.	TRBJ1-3	ASSSGIYSGNTIY
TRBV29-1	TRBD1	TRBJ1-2	SVEDLDRGYGYT
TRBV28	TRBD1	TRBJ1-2	ASSPGTGYYGYT
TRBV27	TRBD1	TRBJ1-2	ASSFTGDKVGYT
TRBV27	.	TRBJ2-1	ASSPEYNYNEQF
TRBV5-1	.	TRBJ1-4	ASSATGPPEEKLF
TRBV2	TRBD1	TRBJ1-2	AIGQESGYT
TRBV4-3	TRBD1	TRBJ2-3	ASSQGQGNLRDTQY
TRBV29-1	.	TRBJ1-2	STRVDYYGYT
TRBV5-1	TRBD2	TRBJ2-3	ASSLALTSGATDTQY
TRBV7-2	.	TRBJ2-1	ASSRAGRGEQF
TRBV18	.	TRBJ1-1	ASSPRETANTEAF
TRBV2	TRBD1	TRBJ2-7	ANQDRGKYEQY
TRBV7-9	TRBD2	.	ASSRTSGASYEQY
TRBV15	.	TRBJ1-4	ATSREGDRANEKLF
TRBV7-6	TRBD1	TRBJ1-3	ASSFLPIRTGTGNTIY
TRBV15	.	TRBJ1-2	ATSRVGGVGYT
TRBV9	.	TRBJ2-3	ASSVQGSTDTQY